This T cell receptor beta chain came from a study of blood T cell repertoires in COVID-19. Produced via immunoSEQ multiplex PCR; TCRdb's table is partial and in-frame only. Of over 110,000 clones in the sample, roughly 88% were seen once. The CDR3 totals 13 residues. Germline V lookup: CDR1 SGHTA, CDR2 FQGTGA. Trimming removed 5 bases at V and 7 bases at J, with 12 bases between. This TCR came from a woman aged 45-60 years with acute or convalescent COVID-19. The sample was peripheral blood. The chain uses TRBV7-3 and TRBJ1-5; perhaps TRBD1 as D (6 bases). The CDR3 region has the DNA TGTGCCAGCAGCCTCGACAGGCAGCAGCCCCAGCATTTT. Its translation: CASSLDRQQPQHF.